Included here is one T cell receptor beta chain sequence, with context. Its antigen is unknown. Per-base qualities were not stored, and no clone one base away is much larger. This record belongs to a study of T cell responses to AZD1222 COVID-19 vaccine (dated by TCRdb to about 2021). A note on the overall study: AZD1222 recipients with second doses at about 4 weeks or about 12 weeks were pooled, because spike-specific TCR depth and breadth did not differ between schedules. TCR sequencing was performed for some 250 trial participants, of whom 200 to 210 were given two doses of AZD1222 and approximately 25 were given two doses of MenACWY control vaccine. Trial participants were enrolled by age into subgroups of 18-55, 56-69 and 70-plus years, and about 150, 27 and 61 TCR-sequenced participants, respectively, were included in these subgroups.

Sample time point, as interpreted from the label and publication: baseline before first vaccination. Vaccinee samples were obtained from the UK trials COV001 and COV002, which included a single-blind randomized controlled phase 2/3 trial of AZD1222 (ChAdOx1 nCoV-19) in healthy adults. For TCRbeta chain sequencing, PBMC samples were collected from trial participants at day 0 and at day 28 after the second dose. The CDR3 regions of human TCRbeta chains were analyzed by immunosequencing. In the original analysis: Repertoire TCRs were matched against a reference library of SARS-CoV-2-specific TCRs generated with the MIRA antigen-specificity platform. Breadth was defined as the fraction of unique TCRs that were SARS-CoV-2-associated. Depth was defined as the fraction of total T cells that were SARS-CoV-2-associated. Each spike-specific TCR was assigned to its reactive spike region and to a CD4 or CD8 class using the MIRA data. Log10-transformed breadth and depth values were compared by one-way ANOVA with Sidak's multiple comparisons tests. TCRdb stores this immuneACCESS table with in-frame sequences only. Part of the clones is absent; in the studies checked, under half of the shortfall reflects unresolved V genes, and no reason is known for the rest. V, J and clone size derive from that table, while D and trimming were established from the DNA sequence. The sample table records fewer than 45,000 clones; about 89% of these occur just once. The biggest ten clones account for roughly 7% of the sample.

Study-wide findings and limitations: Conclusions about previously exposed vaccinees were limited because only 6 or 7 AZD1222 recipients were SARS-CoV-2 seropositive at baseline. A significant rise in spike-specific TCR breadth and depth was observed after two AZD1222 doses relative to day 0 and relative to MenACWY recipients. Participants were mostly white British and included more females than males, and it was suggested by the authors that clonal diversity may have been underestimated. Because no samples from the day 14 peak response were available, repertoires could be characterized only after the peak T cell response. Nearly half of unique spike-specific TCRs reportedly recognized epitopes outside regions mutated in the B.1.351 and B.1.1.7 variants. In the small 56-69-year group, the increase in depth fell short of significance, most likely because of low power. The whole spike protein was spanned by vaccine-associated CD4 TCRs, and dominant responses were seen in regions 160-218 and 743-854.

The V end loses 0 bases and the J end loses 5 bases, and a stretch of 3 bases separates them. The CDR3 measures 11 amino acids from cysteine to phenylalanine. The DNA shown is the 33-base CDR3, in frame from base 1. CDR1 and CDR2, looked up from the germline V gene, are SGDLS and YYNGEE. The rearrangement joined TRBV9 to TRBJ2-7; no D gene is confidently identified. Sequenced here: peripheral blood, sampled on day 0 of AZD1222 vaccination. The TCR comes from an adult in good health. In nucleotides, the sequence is TGTGCCAGCAGCGTAGGCGACGAGCAGTACTTC. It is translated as CASSVGDEQYF.